One T cell receptor beta chain is described in this entry. At least ten counts were recorded for this clonotype. Its antigen specificity is not known. No much larger clone is present one base from it, and per-base qualities are unavailable. CDR1 and CDR2 (KGHDR, SFDVKD) derive from the germline V gene. There are 13 amino acids in the CDR3, from cysteine to phenylalanine inclusive. Only CDR3 DNA is held: 39 bases, read in frame from base 1. V gives up 4 bases and J gives up 6 bases, and the segment between their germline ends measures 10 bases. The data originate from a study of neurological immune-mediated disorders (dated by TCRdb to the late 2010s). With respect to the entire study: The study compared peripheral blood TCR-beta repertoires of HTLV-I-associated myelopathy (HAM/TSP) patients, multiple sclerosis patients and healthy controls using UMI-based sequencing. The cohort comprised 65 to 75 subjects: about 15 HAM/TSP patients, 35 or so multiple sclerosis patients and about 20 healthy controls. The 106 TCR-beta libraries covered PBMC samples along with longitudinal samples, technical triplicates, and paired sorted CD4+ and CD8+ T-cell subsets. What the study reported, not specific to this receptor: Across subjects, expanded clones never shared an identical CDR3 amino acid sequence, which suggests that the TCR-beta repertoires in every group were private. The highest TCR clonal expansion was observed in HAM/TSP patients, whereas the lowest was observed in MS patients, even when compared with healthy controls.

The healthy controls were volunteers from blood banks in Maryland, USA. For the sorted-subset TCR libraries, the starting material was about 950,000 sorted CD4+ or CD8+ T cells. PBMCs were separated from peripheral blood using Ficoll-Hypaque density gradient centrifugation and then cryopreserved in liquid nitrogen. The study also sequenced paired sorted CD4+ and CD8+ subsets from healthy controls, HAM/TSP patients and MS patients. cDNA was synthesized by template-switch 5'RACE using a primer with a 10-nucleotide random unique molecular identifier that tagged each TCR transcript. Every sequencing run covered 15-18 subjects and yielded more than 180 million TCR-beta sequences. The RNeasy kit was used for extraction of total RNA. Using the KAPA Real-time Library Amplification kit, TCR-beta VDJ regions were amplified with primers for the TCR constant region and the 5'RACE anchor. A first PCR added sample indexes and Illumina adaptors, and a second PCR then raised library yield. After Ampure bead purification, the roughly 650 bp TCR product was size-selected on a 2% E-gel SizeSelection system. Before pooling, libraries had their quality checked on a Bioanalyzer, their concentration measured with Qubit, and their quantity determined with the Kapa Library Quantification kit. An Illumina HiSeq 2500 sequenced the libraries paired-end 2 x 150 bp. To increase sequence diversity, about 25-31% phiX was spiked into each library pool. The authors' analysis ran thus. Quality-filtered reads were processed with the UMI-based MiGEC pipeline, and over 75% of raw TCR sequences were removed by the MiGEC pipeline during error correction. VDJ genes were aligned to IMGT germline references, and each clonotype was defined by a unique CDR3 amino acid sequence together with V-J genes. Clonal expansion, Shannon diversity and CDR3 relatedness were evaluated with VDJtools (CalcPairwiseDistances, ClusterSamples), while phylogenetic trees were built in CLCbio workbench. Clones with at least 8 unique UMIs were defined as expanded, with this threshold being based on coefficient-of-variation modelling across technical triplicates. TCRdb's own reprocessing of the public reads used fastp at Q25 and MiXCR and kept productive beta chains. Identical CDR3 proteins give one entry, which carries the most common genes and DNA. None of the V and J calls come from the authors' own analysis; TCRdb made them. The sample data list 25,000 to 35,000 distinct CDR3 sequences, and 5.5% to 6% of these were observed just once. The ten largest clones add up to roughly 2% of the sample.

Recombination connected TRBV24-1 to TRBJ2-3, with the D gene too uncertain to name. The sequencing sample was made of CD4+ T cells from blood. This receptor was obtained from a woman in her fifties or sixties in good health. The DNA is TGTGCCACCAGTGACCCCCTGGGTGATACGCAGTATTTT. It codes for CATSDPLGDTQYF.